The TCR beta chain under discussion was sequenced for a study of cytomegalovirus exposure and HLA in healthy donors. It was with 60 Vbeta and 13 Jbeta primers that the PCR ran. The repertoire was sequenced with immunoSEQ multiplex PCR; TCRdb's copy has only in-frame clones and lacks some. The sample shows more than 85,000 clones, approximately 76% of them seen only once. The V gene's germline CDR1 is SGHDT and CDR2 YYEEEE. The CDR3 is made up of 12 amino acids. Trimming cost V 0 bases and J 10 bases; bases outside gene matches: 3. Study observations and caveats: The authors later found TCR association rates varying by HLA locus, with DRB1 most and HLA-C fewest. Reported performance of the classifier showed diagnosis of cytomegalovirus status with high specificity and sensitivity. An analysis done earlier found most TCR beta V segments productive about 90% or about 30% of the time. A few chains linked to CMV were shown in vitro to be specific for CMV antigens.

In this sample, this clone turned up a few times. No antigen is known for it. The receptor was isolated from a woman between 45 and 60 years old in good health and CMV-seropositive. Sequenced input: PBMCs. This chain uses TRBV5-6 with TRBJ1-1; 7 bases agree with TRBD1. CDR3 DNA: TGTGCCAGCAGCTTGGGACAGGGACGAGCTTTCTTT. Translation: CASSLGQGRAFF.